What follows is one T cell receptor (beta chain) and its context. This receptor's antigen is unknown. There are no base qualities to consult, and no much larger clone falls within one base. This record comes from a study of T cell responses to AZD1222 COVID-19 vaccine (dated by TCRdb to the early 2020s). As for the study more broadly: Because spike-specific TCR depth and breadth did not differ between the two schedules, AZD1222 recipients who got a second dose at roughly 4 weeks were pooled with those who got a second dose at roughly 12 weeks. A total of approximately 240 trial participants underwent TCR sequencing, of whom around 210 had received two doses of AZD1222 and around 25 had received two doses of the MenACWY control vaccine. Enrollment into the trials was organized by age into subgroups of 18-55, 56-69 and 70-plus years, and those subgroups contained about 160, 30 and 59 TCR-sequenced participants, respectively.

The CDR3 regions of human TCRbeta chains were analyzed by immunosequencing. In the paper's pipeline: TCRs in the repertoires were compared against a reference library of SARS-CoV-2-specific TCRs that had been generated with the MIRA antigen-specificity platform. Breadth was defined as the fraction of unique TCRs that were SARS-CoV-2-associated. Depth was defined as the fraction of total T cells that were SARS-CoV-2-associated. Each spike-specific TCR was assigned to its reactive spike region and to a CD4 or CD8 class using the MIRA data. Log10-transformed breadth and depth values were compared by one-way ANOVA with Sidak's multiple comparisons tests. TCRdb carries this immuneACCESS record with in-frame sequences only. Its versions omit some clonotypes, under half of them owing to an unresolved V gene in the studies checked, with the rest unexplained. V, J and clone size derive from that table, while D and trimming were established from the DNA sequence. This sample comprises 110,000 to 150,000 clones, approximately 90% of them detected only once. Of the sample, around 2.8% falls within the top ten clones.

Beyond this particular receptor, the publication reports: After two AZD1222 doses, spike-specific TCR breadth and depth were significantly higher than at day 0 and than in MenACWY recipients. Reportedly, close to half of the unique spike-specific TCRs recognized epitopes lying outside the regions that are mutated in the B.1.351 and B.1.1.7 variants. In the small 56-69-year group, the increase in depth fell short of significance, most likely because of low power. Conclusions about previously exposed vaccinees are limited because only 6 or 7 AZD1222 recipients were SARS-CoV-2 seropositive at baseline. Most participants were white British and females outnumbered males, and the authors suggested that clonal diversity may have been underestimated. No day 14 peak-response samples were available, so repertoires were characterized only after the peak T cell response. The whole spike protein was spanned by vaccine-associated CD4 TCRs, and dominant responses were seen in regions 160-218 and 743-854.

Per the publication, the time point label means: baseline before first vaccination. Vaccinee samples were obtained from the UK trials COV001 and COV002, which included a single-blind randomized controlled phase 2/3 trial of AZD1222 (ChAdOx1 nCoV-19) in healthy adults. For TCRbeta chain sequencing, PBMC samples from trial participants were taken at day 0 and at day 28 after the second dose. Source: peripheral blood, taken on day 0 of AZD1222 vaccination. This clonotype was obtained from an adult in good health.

At the DNA level, the sequence is TGCGCCAGCAGCTTAGGGGTGGTAGGTGACAATGAGCAGTTCTTC. Its protein reads: CASSLGVVGDNEQFF. The rearrangement combines TRBV5-1 with TRBJ2-1; a tentative D match to TRBD1 spans 5 bases. The trim is 2 bases for V and 5 bases for J, with a gap of 14 bases between the germline ends. Measured from the cysteine to the phenylalanine, the CDR3 is 15 residues long. The sequence is cut down to CDR3 DNA, 45 bases in frame from base 1. CDR1 and CDR2 (SGHRS, YFSETQ) derive from the germline V gene.